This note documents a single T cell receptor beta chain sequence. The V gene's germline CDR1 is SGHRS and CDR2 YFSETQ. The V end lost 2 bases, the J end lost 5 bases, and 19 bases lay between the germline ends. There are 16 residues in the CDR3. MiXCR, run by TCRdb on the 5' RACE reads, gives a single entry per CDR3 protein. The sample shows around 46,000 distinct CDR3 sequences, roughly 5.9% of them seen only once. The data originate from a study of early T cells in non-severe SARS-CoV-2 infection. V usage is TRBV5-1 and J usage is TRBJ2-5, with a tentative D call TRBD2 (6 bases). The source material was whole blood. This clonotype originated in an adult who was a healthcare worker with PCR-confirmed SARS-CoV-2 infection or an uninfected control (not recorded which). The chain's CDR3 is CASSFPPGQGGETQYF. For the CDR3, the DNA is TGCGCCAGCAGCTTTCCCCCCGGGCAGGGAGGCGAGACCCAGTACTTC.